This T cell receptor beta chain was profiled in a study of CD4 T cells in relation to SARS-CoV-2 and coronaviruses. Across the study: After 10 days of antigen culture, PBMC TCR beta CDR3s were sequenced. Negative control cultures got HIV-1 Nef peptides or no peptide.

This CDR3 is built from 15 residues. The germline gives CDR1 GTSNPN, CDR2 SVGIG (reference sequence). V was pared by 0 bases and J by 1 base, with 3 bases of the junction left unmatched. The unexposed donors gave CD4+ T cells in about 2011-2019, prior to COVID-19. CD4+ T cells were isolated from the cells after nine to eleven days of culture. As cell numbers allowed, unexposed-donor CD4+ T cells faced SARS-CoV-2 S/N and four cold-coronavirus spikes. Fresh IL-2 medium replaced half the medium on days 3 and 7. TCRdb's table, derived via immunoSEQ multiplex PCR, lists solely in-frame clones and lacks some. The sample yields approximately 20,000 clones, 75% to 85% seen once. Turning to this clone: Its antigen is undetermined.

The TCR comes from a human donor in good health. The chain is built from TRBV30 and TRBJ2-5, with 9 positions matching TRBD2. Sequencing was done on a sample of CD4+ T cells from PBMCs, cultured in vitro. The CDR3 DNA follows: TGTGCCTGGAGTGTAACAGCGGGAGGCCAAGAGACCCAGTACTTC. This encodes CAWSVTAGGQETQYF.